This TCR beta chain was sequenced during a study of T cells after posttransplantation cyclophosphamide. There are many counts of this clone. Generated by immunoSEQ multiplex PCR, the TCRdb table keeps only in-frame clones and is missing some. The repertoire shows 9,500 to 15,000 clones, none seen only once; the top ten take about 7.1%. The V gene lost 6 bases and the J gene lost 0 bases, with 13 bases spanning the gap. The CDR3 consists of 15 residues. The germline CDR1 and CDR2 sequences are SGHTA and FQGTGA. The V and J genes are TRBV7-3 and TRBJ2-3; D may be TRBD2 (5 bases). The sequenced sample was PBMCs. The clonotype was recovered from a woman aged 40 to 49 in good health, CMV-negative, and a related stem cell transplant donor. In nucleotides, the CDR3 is TGTGCCAGCAGAGAGACGGGGATTAGCACAGATACGCAGTATTTT. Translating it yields CASRETGISTDTQYF.